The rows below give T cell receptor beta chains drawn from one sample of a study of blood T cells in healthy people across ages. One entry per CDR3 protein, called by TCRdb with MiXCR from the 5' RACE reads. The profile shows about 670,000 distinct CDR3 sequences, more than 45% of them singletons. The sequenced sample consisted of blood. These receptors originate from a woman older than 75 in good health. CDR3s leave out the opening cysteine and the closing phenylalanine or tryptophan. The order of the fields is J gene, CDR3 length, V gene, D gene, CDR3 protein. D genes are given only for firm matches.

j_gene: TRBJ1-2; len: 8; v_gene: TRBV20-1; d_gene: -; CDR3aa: SALDERYT
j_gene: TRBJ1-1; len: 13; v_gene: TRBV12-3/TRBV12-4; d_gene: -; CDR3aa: ASSQTSGTLGPAF
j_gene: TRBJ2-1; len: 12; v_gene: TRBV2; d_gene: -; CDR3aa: ASSGTEYYNEQF
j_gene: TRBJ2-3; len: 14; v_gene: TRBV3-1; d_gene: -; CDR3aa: ASSQVSGSFTDTQY
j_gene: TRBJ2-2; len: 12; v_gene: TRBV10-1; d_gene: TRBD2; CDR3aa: ASSSGSVTGELF
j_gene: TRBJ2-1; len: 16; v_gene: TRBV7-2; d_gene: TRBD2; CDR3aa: ASSRTSGGFSSYNEQF
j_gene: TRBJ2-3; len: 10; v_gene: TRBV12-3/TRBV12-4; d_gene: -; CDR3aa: ASSLQSNTQY
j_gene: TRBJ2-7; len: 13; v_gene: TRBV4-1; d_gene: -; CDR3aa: ASSQVGRRENEQY
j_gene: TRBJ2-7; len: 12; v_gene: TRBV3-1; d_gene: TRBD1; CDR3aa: ASSQNGQAGEQY
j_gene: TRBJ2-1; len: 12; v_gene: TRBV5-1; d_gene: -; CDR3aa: ASSLGILYNEQF